This TCR beta chain came from a study of shared clonotypes between healthy human individuals (dated by TCRdb to the early 2020s). The study in broad terms: The cohort included a few men and a couple of women between 18 and 49 years of age. Per donor, three plates each were used for CD4 naive and CD4 memory, two for CD8 naive, and one for CD8 memory. To estimate repertoire size and how much clonotype sharing occurs between individuals, the study deeply sequenced the blood TCR repertoires of five healthy adults. Libraries were prepared and TCR repertoires were sequenced by different laboratories using diverse techniques, in order to increase sequencing depth and limit assay-specific biases. Each donor's leukapheresis produced roughly between roughly 0.85 and 10 billion PBMCs. What the study reported, not specific to this receptor: Roughly 5% of naive CD4, 3.5% of naive CD8, about 2.4% of memory CD4, and about 0.4% of memory CD8 clonotypes were shared across several donors. Because the study included a small number of donors, the genetic and exposure-history diversity represented was limited. Pairwise subsampling led to the expectation that sequencing depth would affect the degree of clonotype sharing among donors. Sampling was restricted to blood, and TCR repertoires in tissue are likely to differ from TCR repertoires in blood. Compared with non-shared clonotypes, clonotypes shared by all four sorted-subset donors had higher generation probabilities. Incomplete sequencing was indicated by rarefaction of sorted-subset datasets, despite the large sequencing depth. Larger estimated clonotype richness was generally found for naive subsets than for memory subsets.

Using the deep immunoSEQ assay, multiplex PCR amplified TCR CDR3 regions from genomic DNA. Genomic DNA extracted from each cell subset was distributed evenly over all wells of several immunoSEQ 96-well plates, and each plate served as one replicate. For sorted subsets, around 0.2 ug of genomic DNA, equivalent to about 30,000 T cell genomes, went into each replicate PCR. The purified libraries were quantified using a Qubit 3.0 fluorometer, sized with a Bioanalyzer 2100, and then quantified again using the KAPA Library Quantification kit. Every immunoSEQ 96-well plate was sequenced on a dedicated single-read 150-cycle Illumina NextSeq 550 flow cell. For the original study's pipeline: Because the immunoSEQ output included only junctional sequences and no quality scores, the filtering could not be the same as the filtering used for full-length reads. To assign V/J genes and CDR3, sequences were annotated against IMGT germline references using PyIR, a Python wrapper for IgBLAST v1.9. Reads were filtered out if the reads had weak V/J assignments (E-value above 1e-6), no CDR3, stop codons, out-of-frame junctions, or ambiguous translated residues. A V3J clonotype was defined by an identical inferred V gene, J gene, and CDR3 amino acid sequence. Percentage overlap between repertoires was computed as shared unique clonotypes divided by the size of the smaller repertoire. RTK rarefaction, the Chao1 estimator, and Recon v2.1 estimates of unobserved clonotypes were used to assess repertoire richness. For all TCRbeta clonotypes obtained by the gDNA method from a handful of donors, generation probabilities were computed with OLGA. The source is immuneACCESS, and TCRdb retained only in-frame sequences with V and J called. Part of the clones is not carried over; for the studies checked, unresolved V genes explain less than half of this, and the remainder is unexplained. Clone size and the V and J calls come from that table; the DNA yielded D and trimming. The sample includes over a million clones, with approximately 97% observed a single time. Roughly 1.1% of the sample lies in the top ten.

Healthy HIV-negative adults with no recently reported acute infections or vaccinations were included as donors. Only Caucasian adults living in Nashville, Tennessee, USA were represented among the donors. CD4+ T cells were enriched by magnetic negative selection; naive cells were then positively selected on CD45RA, and the negative fraction formed the memory subset. Blood was collected by leukapheresis, and PBMCs were isolated by Ficoll-Histopaque density gradient centrifugation and then cryopreserved in liquid nitrogen vapor phase. Analytical flow cytometry was used to check the purity and quantity of each magnetically sorted T cell population. Each sorted fraction had its genomic DNA isolated and then quantified by UV absorbance on a Nanodrop 2000c. In regard to this clone: This receptor's antigen is unknown. Qualities for individual bases were not recorded, and no much larger clone is one base off.

The CDR3 goes from the cysteine to the phenylalanine over 15 residues. Only the CDR3 DNA stays, 45 bases, in frame from base 1. Unmatched junction bases come to 10, with V trimmed by 5 bases and J by 7 bases. Reading the germline V gene gives CDR1 MDHEN and CDR2 SYDVKM. What was sequenced was naive CD4+ T cells sorted from blood. This specimen's cell subset or site label, per the study, means: CD45RA+ positively selected. This TCR came from a man in his thirties or forties in good health. The rearrangement joined TRBV28 to TRBJ1-4; 7 bases in the middle match TRBD1. The encoded CDR3 is CASSPYRGYGEKLFF. The DNA is as follows: TGTGCCAGCAGTCCGTACAGGGGATATGGTGAAAAACTGTTTTTT.